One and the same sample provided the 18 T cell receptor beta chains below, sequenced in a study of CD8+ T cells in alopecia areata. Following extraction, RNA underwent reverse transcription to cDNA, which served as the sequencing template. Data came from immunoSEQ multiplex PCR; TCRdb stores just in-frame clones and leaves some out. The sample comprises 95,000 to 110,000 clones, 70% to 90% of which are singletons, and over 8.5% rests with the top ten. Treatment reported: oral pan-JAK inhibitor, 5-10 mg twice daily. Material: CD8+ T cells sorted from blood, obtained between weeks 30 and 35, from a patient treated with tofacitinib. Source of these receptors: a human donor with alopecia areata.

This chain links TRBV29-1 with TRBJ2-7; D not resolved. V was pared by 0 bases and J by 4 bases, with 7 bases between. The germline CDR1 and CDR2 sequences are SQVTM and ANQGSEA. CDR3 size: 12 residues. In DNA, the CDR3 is TGCAGCGTTGAAGAAATGGGGTACGAGCAGTACTTC. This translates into CSVEEMGYEQYF.

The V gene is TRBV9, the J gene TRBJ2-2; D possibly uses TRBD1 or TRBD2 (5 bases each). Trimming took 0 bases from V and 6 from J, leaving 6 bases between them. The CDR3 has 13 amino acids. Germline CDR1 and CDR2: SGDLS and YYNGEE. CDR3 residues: CASSVGGPGELFF. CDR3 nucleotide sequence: TGTGCCAGCAGCGTAGGGGGACCCGGGGAGCTGTTTTTT.

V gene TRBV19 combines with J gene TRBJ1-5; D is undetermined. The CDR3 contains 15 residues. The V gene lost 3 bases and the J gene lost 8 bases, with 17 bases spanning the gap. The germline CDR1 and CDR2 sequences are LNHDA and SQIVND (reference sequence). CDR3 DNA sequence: TGTGCCAGTAGTATTTCTCAATCTGATCCGGAGCCCCAGCATTTT. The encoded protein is CASSISQSDPEPQHF.

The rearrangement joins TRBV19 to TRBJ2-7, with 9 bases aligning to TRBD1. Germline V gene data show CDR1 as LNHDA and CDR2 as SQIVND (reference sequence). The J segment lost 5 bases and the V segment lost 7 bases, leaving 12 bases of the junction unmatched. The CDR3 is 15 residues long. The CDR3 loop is CASTPSGTGIHEQYF. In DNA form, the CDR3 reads TGTGCCAGTACTCCATCCGGGACAGGGATCCACGAGCAGTACTTC. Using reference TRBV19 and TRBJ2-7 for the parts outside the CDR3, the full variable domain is DGGITQSPKYLFRKEGQNVTLSCEQNLNHDAMYWYRQDPGQGLRLIYYSQIVNDFQKGDIAEGYSVSREKKESFPLTVTSAQKNPTAFYLCASTPSGTGIHEQYFGPGTRLTVT.

The chain's CDR3 is CASSQGSGGYEQFF. DNA of the CDR3: TGCGCCAGCAGCCAAGGGTCCGGGGGTTATGAGCAGTTCTTC. V gene TRBV4-1 combines with J gene TRBJ2-1; D perhaps matches TRBD2 (6 bases). This CDR3 is built from 14 residues. V gave up 1 base and J gave up 8 bases, with 12 bases separating them. Germline assignment: CDR1 MGHRA and CDR2 YSYEKL.

CDR3 nucleotides: TGTGCCAGCATTGGGAGTCTAGCGGCCTACAATGAGCAGTTCTTC. The encoded protein is CASIGSLAAYNEQFF. The chain recombines TRBV6-6 with TRBJ2-1; 7 bases agree with TRBD2. The CDR3 totals 15 residues. The germline V gene encodes CDR1 MNHNY and CDR2 SVGAGI (reference sequence). The V and J ends lost 7 bases and 2 bases, in that order; junction bases with no gene match: 8.

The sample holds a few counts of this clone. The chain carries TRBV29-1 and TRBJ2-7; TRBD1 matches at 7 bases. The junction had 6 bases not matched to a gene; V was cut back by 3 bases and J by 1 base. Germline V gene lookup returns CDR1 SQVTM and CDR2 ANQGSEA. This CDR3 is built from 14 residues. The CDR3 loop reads CSVENRGRSYEQYF. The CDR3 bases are TGCAGCGTTGAGAACAGGGGTCGGTCCTACGAGCAGTACTTC.

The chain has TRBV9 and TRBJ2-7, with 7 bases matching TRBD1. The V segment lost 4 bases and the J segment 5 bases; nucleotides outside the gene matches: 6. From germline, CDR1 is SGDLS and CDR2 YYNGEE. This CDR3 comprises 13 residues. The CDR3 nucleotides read TGTGCCAGCAGCCCCAGGGGGACGGACGAGCAGTACTTC. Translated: CASSPRGTDEQYF.

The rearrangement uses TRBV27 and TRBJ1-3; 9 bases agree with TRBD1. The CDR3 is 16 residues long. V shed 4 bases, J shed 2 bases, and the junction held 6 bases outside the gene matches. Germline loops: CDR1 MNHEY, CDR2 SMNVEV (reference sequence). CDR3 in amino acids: CASSSDRGDPGNTIYF. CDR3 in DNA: TGTGCCAGCAGTTCGGACAGGGGTGATCCTGGAAACACCATATATTTT.

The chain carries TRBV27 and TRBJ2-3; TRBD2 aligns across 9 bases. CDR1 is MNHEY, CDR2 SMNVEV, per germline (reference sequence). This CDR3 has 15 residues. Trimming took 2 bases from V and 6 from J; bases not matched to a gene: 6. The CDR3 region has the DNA TGTGCCAGCAGTTTAACCGAAGGACTAGCGGATACGCAGTATTTT. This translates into CASSLTEGLADTQYF.

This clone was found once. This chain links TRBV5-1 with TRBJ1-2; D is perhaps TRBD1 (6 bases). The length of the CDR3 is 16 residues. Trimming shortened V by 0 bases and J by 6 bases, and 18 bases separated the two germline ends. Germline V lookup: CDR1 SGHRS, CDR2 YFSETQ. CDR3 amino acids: CASSLEDTGFRDGYTF. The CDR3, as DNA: TGCGCCAGCAGCTTGGAAGATACAGGGTTCCGAGATGGCTACACCTTC.

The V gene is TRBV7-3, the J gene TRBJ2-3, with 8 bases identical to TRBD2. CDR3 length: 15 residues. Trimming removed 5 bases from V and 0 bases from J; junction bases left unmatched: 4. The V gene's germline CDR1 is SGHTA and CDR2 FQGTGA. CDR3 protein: CASSTSGGSTDTQYF. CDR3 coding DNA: TGTGCCAGCAGCACCTCGGGGGGGAGCACAGATACGCAGTATTTT. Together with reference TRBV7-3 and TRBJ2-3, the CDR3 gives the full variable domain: GAGVSQTPSNKVTEKGKYVELRCDPISGHTALYWYRQSLGQGPEFLIYFQGTGAADDSGLPNDRFFAVRPEGSVSTLKIQRTERGDSAVYLCASSTSGGSTDTQYFGPGTRLTVL.

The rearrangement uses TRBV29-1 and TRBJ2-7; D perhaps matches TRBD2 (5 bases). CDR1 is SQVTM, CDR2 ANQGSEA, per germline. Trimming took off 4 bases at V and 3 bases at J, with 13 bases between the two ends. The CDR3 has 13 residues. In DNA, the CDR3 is TGCAGCGTTGTTGAGGGCTGGGACTACGAGCAGTACTTC. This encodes CSVVEGWDYEQYF.

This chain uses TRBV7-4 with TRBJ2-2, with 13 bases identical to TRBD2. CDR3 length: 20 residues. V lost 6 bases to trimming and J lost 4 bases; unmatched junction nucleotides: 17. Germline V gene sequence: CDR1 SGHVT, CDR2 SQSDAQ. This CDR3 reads CASRTDSDGTSGKATGELFF. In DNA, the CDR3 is TGTGCCAGCAGGACCGATAGTGACGGGACTAGCGGGAAGGCCACCGGGGAGCTGTTTTTT.

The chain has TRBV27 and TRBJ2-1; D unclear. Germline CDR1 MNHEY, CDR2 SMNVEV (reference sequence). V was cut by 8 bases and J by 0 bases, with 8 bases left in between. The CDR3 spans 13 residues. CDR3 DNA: TGTGCCAGCTGCTCCGGCTCCTACAATGAGCAGTTCTTC. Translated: CASCSGSYNEQFF.

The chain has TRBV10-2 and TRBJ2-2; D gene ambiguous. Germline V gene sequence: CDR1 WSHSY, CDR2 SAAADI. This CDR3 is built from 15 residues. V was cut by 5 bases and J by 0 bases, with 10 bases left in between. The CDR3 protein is CASSPYNANTGELFF. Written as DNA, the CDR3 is TGCGCCAGCAGTCCATACAACGCGAACACCGGGGAGCTGTTTTTT.

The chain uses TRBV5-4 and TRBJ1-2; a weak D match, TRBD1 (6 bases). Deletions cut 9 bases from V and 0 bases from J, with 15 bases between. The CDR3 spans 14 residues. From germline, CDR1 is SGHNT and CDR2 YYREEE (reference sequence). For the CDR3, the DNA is TGTGCCATGACCTCCGGGGGGCCTAACTATGGCTACACCTTC. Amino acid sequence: CAMTSGGPNYGYTF.

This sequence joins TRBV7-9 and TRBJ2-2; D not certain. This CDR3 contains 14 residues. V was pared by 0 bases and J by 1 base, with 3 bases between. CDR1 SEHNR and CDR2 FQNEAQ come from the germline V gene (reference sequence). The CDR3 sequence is CASSLARNTGELFF. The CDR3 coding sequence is TGTGCCAGCAGCTTAGCGCGGAACACCGGGGAGCTGTTTTTT.